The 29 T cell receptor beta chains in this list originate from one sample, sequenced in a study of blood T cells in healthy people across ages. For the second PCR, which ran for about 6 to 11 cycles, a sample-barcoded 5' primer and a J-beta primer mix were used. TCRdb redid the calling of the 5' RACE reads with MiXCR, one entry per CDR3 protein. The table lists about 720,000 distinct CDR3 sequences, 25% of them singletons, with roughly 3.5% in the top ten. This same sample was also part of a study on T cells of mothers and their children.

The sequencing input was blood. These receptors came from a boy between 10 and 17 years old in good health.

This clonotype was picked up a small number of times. As DNA, the CDR3 is TGCAGCGTTGAACTTGCTGCTAACTATGGCTACACCTTC. Amino acid sequence: CSVELAANYGYTF. The chain couples TRBV29-1 to TRBJ1-2; D not certain. The ends were cut back, 2 bases at V and 0 bases at J, with 7 bases in the middle. CDR3 size: 13 residues. CDR1 and CDR2 (germline): SQVTM, ANQGSEA.

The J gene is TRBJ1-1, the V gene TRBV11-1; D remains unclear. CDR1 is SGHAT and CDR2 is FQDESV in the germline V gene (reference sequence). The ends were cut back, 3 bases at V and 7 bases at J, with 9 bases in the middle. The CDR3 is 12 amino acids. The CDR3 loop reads CASSLSGFEAFF. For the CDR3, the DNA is TGTGCCAGCAGCTTGTCTGGCTTTGAAGCTTTCTTT.

The chain's CDR3 is CASLPGNQETQYF. The DNA for the CDR3 is TGTGCCAGCCTCCCAGGGAACCAAGAGACCCAGTACTTC. J is TRBJ2-5 and V is TRBV28; weak D call: TRBD1 (5 bases). V lost 8 bases and J lost 0, with 10 bases in between. From germline, CDR1 is MDHEN and CDR2 SYDVKM. The CDR3 runs to 13 residues.

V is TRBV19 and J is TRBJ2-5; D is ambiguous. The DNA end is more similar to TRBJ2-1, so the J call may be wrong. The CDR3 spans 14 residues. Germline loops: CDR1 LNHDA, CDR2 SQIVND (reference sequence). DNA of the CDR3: TGTGCCAGTAGTATAGCGGGCCCCTACAATGAGCAGTTCTTC. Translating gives CASSIAGPYNEQFF.

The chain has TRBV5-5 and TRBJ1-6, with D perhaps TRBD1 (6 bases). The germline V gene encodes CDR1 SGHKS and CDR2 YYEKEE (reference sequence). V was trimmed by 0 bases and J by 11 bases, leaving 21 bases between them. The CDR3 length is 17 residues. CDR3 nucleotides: TGTGCCAGCAGCTTGGTGGGTTCAGGGGACCGAAGGGCACCCCTCCACTTT. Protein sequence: CASSLVGSGDRRAPLHF.

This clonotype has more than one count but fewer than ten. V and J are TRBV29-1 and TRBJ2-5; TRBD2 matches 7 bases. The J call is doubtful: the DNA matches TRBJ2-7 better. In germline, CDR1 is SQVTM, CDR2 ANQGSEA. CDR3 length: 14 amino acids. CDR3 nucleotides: TGCAGCGTTGAACTTGACGAGCGGGGATACGAGCAGTACTTC. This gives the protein CSVELDERGYEQYF.

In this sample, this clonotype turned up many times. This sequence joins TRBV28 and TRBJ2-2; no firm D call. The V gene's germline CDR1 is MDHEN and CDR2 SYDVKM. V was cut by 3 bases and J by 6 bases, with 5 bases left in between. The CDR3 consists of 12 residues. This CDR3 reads CASSFPPGELFF. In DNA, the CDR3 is TGTGCCAGCAGTTTCCCCCCCGGGGAGCTGTTTTTT.

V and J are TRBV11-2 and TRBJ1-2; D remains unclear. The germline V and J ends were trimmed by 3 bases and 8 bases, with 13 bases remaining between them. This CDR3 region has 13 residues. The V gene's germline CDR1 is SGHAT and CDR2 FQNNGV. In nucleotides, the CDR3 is TGTGCCAGCAGCTTTCCGGGAATAGGAGGCTACACCTTC. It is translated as CASSFPGIGGYTF.

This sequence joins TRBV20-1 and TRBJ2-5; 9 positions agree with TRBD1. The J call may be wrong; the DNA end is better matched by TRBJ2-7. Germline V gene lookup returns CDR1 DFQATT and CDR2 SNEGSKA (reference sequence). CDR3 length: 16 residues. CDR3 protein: CSAQGQGARFSYEQYF. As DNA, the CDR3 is TGCAGTGCCCAGGGACAGGGCGCCCGATTTTCCTACGAGCAGTACTTC.

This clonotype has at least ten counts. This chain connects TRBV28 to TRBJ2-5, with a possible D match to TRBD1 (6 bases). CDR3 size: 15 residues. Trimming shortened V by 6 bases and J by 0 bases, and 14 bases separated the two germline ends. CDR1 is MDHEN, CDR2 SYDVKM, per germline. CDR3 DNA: TGTGCCAGCAGGGACAGAGGGCCCAACCAAGAGACCCAGTACTTC. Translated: CASRDRGPNQETQYF.

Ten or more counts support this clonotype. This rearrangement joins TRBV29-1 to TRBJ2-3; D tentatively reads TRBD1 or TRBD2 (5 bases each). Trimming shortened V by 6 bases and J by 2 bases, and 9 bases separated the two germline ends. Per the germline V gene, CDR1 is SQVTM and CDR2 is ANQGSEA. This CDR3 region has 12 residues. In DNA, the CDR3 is TGCAGCGTCGGGACGATCACAGATACGCAGTATTTT. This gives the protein CSVGTITDTQYF.

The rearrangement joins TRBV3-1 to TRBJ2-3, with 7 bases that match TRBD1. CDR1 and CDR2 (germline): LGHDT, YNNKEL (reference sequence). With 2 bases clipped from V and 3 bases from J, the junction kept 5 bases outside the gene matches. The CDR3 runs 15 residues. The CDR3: CASSQIDRDTDTQYF. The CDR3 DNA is TGTGCCAGCAGCCAAATCGACAGGGATACAGATACGCAGTATTTT.

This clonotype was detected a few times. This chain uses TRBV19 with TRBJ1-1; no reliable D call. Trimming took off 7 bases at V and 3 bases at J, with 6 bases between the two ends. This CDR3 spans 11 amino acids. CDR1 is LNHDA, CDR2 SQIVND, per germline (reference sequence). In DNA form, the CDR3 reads TGTGCCAGTACCTTCCACACTGAAGCTTTCTTT. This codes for CASTFHTEAFF.

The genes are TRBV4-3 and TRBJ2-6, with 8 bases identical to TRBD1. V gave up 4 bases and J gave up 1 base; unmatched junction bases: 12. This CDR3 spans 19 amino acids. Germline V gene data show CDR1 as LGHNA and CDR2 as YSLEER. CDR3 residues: CASSPWWGQENSGANVLTF. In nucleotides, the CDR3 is TGCGCCAGCAGCCCGTGGTGGGGACAGGAGAATTCTGGGGCCAACGTCCTGACTTTC.

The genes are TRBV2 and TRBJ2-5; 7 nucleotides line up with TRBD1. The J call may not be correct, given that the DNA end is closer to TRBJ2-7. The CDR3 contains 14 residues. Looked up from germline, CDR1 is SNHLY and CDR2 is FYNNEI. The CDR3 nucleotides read TGTGCCATTACCAAGGACAGGTTGAGCTACGAGCAGTACTTC. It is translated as CAITKDRLSYEQYF.

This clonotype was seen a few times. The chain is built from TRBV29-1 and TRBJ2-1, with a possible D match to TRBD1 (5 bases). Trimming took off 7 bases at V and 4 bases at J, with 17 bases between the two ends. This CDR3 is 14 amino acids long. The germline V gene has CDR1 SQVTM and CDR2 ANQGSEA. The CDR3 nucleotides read TGCAGCGCCCTTGTAGACAGACAATACAATGAGCAGTTCTTC. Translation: CSALVDRQYNEQFF.

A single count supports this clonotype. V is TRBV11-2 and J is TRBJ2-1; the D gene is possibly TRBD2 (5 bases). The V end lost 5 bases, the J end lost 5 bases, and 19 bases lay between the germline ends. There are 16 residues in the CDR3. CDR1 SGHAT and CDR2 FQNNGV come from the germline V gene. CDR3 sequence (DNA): TGTGCCAGCAGCCCATTTCGGGGTCAGAATAACAATGAGCAGTTCTTC. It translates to CASSPFRGQNNNEQFF.

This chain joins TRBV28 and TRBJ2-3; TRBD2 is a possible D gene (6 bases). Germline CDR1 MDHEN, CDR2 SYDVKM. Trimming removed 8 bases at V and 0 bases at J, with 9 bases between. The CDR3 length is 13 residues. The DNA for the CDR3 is TGTGCCAGCTTCGCGGGGAGCACAGATACGCAGTATTTT. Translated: CASFAGSTDTQYF.

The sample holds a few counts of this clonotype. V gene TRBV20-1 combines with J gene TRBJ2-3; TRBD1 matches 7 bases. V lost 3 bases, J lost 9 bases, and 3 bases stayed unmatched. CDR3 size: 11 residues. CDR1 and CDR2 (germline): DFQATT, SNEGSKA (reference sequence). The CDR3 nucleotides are TGCAGTGCTAGCACAGGGGACACGCAGTATTTT. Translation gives CSASTGDTQYF.

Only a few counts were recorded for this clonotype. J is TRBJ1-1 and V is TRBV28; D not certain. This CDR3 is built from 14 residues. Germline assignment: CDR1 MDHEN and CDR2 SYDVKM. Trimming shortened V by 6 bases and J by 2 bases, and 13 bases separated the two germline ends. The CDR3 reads CASSVPKINTEAFF. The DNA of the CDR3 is TGTGCCAGCAGCGTGCCCAAGATAAACACTGAAGCTTTCTTT.

This CDR3 reads CASSYSILAGVGETQYF. The CDR3 region has the DNA TGTGCCAGCAGTTACTCGATACTAGCGGGAGTAGGGGAGACCCAGTACTTC. V is TRBV6-5 and J is TRBJ2-5; 11 positions match TRBD2. Germline trimming cut 0 bases from V and 5 bases from J; bases unmatched to any gene: 8. From germline, CDR1 is MNHEY and CDR2 SVGAGI. The CDR3 spans 17 residues.

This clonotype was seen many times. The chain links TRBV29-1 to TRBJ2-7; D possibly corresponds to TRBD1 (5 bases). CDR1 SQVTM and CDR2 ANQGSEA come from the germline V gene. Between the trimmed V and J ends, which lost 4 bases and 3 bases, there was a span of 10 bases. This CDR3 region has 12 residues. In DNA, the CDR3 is TGCAGCGTTGCCCGGCAGGGCTACGAGCAGTACTTC. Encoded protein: CSVARQGYEQYF.

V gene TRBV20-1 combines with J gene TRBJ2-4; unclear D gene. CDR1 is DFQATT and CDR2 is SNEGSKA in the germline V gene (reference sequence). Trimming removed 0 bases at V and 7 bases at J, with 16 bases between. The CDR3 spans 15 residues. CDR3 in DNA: TGCAGTGCTAGAGAGATTAGGGTCGACGTGAACATTCAGTACTTC. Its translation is CSAREIRVDVNIQYF.

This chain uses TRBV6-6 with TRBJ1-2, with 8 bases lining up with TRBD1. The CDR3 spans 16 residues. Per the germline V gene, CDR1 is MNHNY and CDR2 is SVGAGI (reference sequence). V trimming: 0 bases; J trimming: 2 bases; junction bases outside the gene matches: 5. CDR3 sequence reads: CASSYSQQGANYGYTF. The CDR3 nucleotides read TGTGCCAGCAGTTACTCACAGCAGGGGGCGAACTATGGCTACACCTTC.

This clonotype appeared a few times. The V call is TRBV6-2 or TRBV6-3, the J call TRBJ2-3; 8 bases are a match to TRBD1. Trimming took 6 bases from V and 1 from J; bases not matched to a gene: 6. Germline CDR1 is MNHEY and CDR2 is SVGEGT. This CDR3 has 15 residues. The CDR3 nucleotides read TGTGCCAGCAGCTCCGGGACAGGCCGCACAGATACGCAGTATTTT. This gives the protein CASSSGTGRTDTQYF.

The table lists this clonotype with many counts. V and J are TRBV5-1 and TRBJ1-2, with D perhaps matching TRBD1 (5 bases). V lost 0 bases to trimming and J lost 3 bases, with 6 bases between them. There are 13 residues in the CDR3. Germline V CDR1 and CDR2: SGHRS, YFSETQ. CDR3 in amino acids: CASSLEGDYGYTF. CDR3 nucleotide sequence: TGCGCCAGCAGCTTGGAAGGGGACTATGGCTACACCTTC.

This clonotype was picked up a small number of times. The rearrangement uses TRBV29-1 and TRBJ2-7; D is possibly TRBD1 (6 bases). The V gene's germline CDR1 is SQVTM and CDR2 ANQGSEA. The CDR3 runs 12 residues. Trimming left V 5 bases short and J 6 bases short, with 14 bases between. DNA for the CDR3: TGCAGCGTTCCCGGGACAAAGAGCGAGCAGTACTTC. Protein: CSVPGTKSEQYF.

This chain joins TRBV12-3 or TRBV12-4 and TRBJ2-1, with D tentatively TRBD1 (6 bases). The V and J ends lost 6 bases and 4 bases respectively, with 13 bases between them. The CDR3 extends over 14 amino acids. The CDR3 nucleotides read TGTGCCAGCAGCAAGTTAGGGGGATACAATGAGCAGTTCTTC. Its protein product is CASSKLGGYNEQFF.

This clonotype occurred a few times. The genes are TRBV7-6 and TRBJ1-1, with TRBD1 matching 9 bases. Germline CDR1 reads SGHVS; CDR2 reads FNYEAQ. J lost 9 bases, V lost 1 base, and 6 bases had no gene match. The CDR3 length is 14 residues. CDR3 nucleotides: TGTGCCAGCAGCTTAGGTCCAGGGACAGGGAAAGCTTTCTTT. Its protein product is CASSLGPGTGKAFF.